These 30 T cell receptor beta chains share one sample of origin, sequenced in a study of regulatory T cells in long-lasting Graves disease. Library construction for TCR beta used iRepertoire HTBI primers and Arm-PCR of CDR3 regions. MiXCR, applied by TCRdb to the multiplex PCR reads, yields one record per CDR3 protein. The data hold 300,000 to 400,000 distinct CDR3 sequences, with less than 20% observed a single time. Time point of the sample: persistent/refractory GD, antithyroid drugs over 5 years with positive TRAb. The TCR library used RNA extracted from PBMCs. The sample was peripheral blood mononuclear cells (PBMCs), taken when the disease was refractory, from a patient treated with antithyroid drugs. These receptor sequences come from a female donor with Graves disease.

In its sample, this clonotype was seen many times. DNA for the CDR3: TGTGCCAGCAGCTGGGGACTGTCAGAGACCCAGTACTTC. Protein: CASSWGLSETQYF. The chain couples TRBV7-2 to TRBJ2-5; weak D call: TRBD2 (6 bases). The CDR3 extends over 13 amino acids. V gave up 4 bases and J gave up 4 bases, with 10 bases separating them. Germline assignment: CDR1 SGHTA and CDR2 FQGNSA.

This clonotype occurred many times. DNA for the CDR3: TGTGCCAGCAACCGATTGGATCGCTACGAGCAGTACTTC. Protein sequence: CASNRLDRYEQYF. J is TRBJ2-7 and V is TRBV7-9; unclear D gene. The CDR3 has 13 residues. Germline values: CDR1 SEHNR, CDR2 FQNEAQ (reference sequence). The V end was cut by 7 bases, the J end by 3 bases, with 13 bases between.

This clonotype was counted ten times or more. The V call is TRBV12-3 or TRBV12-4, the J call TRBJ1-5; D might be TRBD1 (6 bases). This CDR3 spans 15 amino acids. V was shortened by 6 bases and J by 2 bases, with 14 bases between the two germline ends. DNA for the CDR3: TGTGCCAGCAGCCCCACAGGGTTAGGCAATCAGCCCCAGCATTTT. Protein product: CASSPTGLGNQPQHF.

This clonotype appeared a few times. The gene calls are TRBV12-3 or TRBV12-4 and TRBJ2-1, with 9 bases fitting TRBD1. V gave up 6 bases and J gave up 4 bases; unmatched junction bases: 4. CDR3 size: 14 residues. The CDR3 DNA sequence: TGTGCCAGCAGCCGGGACAGGGCGTACAATGAGCAGTTCTTC. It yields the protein CASSRDRAYNEQFF.

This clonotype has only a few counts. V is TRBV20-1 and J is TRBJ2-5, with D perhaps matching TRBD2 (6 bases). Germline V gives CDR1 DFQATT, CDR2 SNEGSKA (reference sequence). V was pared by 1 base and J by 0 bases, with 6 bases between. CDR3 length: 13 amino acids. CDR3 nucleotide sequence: TGCAGTGCTAGAGGGACTAACCAAGAGACCCAGTACTTC. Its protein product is CSARGTNQETQYF.

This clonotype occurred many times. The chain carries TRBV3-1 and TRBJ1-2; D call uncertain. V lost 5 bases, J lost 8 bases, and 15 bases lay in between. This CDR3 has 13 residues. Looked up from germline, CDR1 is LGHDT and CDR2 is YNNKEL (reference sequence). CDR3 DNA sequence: TGTGCCAGCAGCTCCGAAGGTTTCAAGGGCTACACCTTC. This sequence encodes CASSSEGFKGYTF.

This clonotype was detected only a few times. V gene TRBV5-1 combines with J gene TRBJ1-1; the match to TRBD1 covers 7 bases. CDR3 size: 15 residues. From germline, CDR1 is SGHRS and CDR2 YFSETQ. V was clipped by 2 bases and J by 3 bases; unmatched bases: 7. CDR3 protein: CASSFNRGRDTEAFF. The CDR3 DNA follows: TGCGCCAGCAGCTTTAACAGGGGACGAGACACTGAAGCTTTCTTT.

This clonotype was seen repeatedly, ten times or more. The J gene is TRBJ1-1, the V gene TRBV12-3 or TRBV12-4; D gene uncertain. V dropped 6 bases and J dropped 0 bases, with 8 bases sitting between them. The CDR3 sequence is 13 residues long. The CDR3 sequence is CASSWQMNTEAFF. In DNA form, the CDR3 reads TGTGCCAGCAGCTGGCAAATGAACACTGAAGCTTTCTTT.

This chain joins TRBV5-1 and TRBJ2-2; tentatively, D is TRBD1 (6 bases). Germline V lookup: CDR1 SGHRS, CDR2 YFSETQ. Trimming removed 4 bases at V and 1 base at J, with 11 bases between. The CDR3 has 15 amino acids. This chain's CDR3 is CASSRTARNTGELFF. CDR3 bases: TGCGCCAGCAGCCGGACAGCGCGGAACACCGGGGAGCTGTTTTTT. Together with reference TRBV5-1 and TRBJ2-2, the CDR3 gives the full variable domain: KAGVTQTPRYLIKTRGQQVTLSCSPISGHRSVSWYQQTPGQGLQFLFEYFSETQRNKGNFPGRFSGRQFSNSRSEMNVSTLELGDSALYLCASSRTARNTGELFFGEGSRLTVL.

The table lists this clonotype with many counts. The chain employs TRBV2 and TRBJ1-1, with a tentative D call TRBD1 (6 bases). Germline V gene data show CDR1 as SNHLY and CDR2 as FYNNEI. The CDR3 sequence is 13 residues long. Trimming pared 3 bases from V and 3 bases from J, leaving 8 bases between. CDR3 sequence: CASSDRGDTEAFF. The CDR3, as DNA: TGTGCCAGCAGTGACAGGGGTGACACTGAAGCTTTCTTT.

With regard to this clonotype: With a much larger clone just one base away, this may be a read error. CDR3 sequence (DNA): TGTGCCAGCAGCTTGAGAGGGACTGCTCAAGAGACCCAGTACTTC. It is translated as CASSLRGTAQETQYF. This sequence joins TRBV5-8 and TRBJ2-5; tentatively, D is TRBD2 (6 bases). Between the trimmed V and J ends, which lost 1 base and 2 bases, there was a span of 12 bases. The CDR3 runs 15 residues. Looked up from germline, CDR1 is SGHTS and CDR2 is YDEGEE.

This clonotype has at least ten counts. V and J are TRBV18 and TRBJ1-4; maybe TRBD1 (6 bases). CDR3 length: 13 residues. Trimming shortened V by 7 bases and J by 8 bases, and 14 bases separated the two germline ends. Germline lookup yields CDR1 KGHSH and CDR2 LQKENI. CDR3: CASFRGVREKLFF. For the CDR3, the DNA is TGTGCCAGCTTCAGGGGCGTCAGAGAAAAACTGTTTTTT.

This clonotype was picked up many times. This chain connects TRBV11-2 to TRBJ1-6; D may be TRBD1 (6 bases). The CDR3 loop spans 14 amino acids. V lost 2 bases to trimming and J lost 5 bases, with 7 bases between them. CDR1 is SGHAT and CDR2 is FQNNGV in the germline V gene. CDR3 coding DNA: TGTGCCAGCAGCTTATCAGGGGATAATTCACCCCTCCACTTT. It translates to CASSLSGDNSPLHF. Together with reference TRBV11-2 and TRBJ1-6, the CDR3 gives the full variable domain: EAGVAQSPRYKIIEKRQSVAFWCNPISGHATLYWYQQILGQGPKLLIQFQNNGVVDDSQLPKDRFSAERLKGVDSTLKIQPAKLEDSAVYLCASSLSGDNSPLHFGNGTRLTVT.

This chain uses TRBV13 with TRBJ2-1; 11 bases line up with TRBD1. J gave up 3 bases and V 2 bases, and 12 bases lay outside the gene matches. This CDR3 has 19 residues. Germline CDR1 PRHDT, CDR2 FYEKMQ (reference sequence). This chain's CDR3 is CASSLILGSGQGGYNEQFF. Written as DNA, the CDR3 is TGTGCCAGCAGCTTAATACTAGGCTCGGGACAGGGGGGCTACAATGAGCAGTTCTTC.

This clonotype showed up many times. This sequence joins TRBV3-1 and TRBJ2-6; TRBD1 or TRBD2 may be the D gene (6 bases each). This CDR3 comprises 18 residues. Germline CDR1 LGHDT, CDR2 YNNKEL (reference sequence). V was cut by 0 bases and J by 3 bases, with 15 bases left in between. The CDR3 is CASSQETGRWNGANVLTF. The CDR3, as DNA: TGTGCCAGCAGCCAAGAAACAGGGAGGTGGAATGGGGCCAACGTCCTGACTTTC.

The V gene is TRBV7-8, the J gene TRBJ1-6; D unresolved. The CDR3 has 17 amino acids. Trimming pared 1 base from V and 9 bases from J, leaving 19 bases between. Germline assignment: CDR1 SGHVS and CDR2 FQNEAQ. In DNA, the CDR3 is TGTGCCAGCAGCTTAGTTGGTGGCCGGTCTTACGGTTCACCCCTCCACTTT. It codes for CASSLVGGRSYGSPLHF.

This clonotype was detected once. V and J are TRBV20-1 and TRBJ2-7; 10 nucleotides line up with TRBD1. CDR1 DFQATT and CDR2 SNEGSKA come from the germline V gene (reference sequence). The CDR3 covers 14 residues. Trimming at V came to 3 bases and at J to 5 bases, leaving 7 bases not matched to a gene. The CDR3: CSARTTGGRDEQYF. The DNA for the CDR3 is TGCAGTGCTAGGACGACAGGGGGCAGGGACGAGCAGTACTTC.

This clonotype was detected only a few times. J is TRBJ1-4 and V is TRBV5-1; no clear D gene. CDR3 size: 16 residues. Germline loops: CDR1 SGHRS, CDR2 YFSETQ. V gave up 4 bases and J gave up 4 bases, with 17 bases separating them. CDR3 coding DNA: TGCGCCAGCAGCGGCCGACCTATGGGATTTAATGAAAAACTGTTTTTT. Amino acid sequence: CASSGRPMGFNEKLFF.

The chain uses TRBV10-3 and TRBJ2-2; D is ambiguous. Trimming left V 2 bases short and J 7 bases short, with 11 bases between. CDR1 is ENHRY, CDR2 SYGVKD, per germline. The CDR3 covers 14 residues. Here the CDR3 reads CAISEGIFSGELFF. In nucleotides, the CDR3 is TGTGCCATCAGTGAGGGGATTTTCAGCGGGGAGCTGTTTTTT.

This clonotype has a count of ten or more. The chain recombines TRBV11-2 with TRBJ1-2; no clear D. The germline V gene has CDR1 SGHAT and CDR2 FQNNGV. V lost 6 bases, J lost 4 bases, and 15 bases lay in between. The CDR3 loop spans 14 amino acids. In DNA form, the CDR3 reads TGTGCCAGCAGAGATTTTGGGGAACCCTATGGCTACACCTTC. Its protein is CASRDFGEPYGYTF.

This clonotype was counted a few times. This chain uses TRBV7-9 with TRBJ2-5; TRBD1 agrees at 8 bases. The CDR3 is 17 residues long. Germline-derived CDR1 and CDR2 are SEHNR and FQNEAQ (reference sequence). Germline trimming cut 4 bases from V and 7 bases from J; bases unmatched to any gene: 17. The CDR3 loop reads CASSSRDRPTRVGTQYF. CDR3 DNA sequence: TGTGCCAGCAGCTCCCGGGACAGGCCTACCCGCGTAGGGACCCAGTACTTC.

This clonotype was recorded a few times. Written as DNA, the CDR3 is TGTGCCATCAGGCAGGGGGAGGGGGTATACGAGCAGTACTTC. Residues: CAIRQGEGVYEQYF. The genes are TRBV10-3 and TRBJ2-7, with D perhaps matching TRBD1 or TRBD2 (7 bases each). The CDR3 extends over 14 amino acids. V was clipped by 6 bases and J by 4 bases, with 16 bases between them. Germline V CDR1 and CDR2: ENHRY, SYGVKD.

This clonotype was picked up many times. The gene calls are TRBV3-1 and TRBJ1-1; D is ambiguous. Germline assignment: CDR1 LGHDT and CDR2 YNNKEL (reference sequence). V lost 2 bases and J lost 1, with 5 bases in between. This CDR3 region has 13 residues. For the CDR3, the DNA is TGTGCCAGCAGCCAATGGGAGAACACTGAAGCTTTCTTT. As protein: CASSQWENTEAFF.

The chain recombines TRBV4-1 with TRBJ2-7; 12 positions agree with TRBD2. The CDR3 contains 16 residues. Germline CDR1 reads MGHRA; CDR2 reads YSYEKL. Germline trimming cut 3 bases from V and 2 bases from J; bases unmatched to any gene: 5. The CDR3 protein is CASSQGTSGFTYEQYF. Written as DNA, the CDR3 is TGCGCCAGCAGCCAGGGGACTAGCGGGTTTACCTACGAGCAGTACTTC.

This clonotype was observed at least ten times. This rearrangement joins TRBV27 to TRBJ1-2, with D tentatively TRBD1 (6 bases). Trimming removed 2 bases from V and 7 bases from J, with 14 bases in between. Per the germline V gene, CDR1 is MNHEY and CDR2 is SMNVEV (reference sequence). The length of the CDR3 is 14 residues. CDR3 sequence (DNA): TGTGCCAGCAGTTTAAGGCGCAGGGGAAGTGGCTACACCTTC. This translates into CASSLRRRGSGYTF.

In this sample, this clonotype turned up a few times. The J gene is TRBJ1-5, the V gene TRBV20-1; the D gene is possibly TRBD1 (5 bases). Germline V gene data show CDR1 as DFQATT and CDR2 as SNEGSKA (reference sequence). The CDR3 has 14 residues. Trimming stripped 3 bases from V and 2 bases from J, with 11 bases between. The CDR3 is CSASAGGGNQPQHF. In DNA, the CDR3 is TGCAGTGCTAGCGCCGGAGGGGGCAATCAGCCCCAGCATTTT.

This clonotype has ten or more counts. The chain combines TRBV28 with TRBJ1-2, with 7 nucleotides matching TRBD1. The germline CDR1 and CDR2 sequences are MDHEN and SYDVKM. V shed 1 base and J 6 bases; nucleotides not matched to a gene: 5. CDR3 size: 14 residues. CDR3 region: CASSLFAGGDGYTF. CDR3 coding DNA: TGTGCCAGCAGTTTATTCGCAGGGGGAGATGGCTACACCTTC.

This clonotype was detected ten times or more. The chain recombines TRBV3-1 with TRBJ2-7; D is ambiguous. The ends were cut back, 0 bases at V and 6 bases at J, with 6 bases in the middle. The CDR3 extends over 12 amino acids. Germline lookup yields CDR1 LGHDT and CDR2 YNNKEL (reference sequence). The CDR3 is CASSQDVSEQYF. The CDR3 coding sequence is TGTGCCAGCAGCCAAGACGTGAGCGAGCAGTACTTC.

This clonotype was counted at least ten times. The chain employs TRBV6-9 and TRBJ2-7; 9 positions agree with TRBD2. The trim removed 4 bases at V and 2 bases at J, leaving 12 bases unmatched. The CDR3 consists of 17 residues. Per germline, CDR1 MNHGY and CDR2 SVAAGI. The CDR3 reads CASSFWRGGELAYEQYF. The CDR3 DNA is TGTGCCAGCAGTTTCTGGCGGGGGGGCGAACTCGCCTACGAGCAGTACTTC.

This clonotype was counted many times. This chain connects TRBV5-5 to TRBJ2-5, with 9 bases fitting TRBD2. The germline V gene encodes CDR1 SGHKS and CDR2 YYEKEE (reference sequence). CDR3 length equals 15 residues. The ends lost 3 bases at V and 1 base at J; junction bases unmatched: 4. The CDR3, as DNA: TGTGCCAGCAGCTACGGACTAGCGTCCCAAGAGACCCAGTACTTC. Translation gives CASSYGLASQETQYF.